The entry that follows covers one TCR beta chain sequence. This receptor's antigen is unknown. Per-nucleotide qualities are absent, and no much larger clonotype sits a single base away. TCRbeta CDR3 regions were amplified from genomic DNA using the immunoSEQ Assay, a bias-controlled multiplex PCR. Processing in the source paper ran as follows. Nucleated cell counts per sample were estimated from amplification of reference gene primers within the assay. Sequence reads were collapsed and filtered to measure the absolute abundance of every unique TCRbeta CDR3 rearrangement. For each sample, productive Simpson clonality was calculated by taking the square root of Simpson's diversity index across productive rearrangements. The table was pulled from immuneACCESS by TCRdb, which kept in-frame rearrangements only. Such tables lose some clones; where checked, under half of the loss comes from unresolved V genes, and the rest has no known cause. D and trimming were read from the DNA, whereas the V and J calls and clone size are those reported in that table. The sample table contains around 330,000 clones; only one count was recorded for approximately 88% of them. 1.6% of the sample goes to the ten largest clones.

One collaborating source in Seattle enrolled patients while the patients were actively infected and followed the patients over time throughout the course of disease. The collaborating institutions used their own protocols to collect whole blood in K2EDTA tubes. For TCRbeta analysis, collaborators shipped samples in one of three forms: frozen whole blood, isolated PBMCs, or DNA extracted from either of those sample types. This sample is drawn from a study of blood T cell repertoires in COVID-19 (dated by TCRdb to 2018 to 2020). For the wider study: Samples from collaborators originated in the United States, Italy and Spain and spanned both the acute and convalescent phases of COVID-19. The samples were drawn from the first 160 participants of the ongoing ImmuneRACE study and from 1,254 subjects provided by 6 global collaborators. The prospective study material was composed of cDNA or gDNA derived from T cells, B-cell-depleted T cells, or PBMCs. Where available, HLA class I and class II types were taken from metadata supplied by the sample provider and were not determined by assay-based typing. The dataset comprised deeply sampled blood TCRbeta repertoires from subjects exposed to, actively infected with, or recovered from COVID-19. Nearly every sample came with metadata listing a de-identified subject ID, COVID-19 status, age in years and sex. The repertoires were released in a freely available public database meant as a resource for research on the immune response to SARS-CoV-2.

General findings and caveats noted by the study authors: How much clinical and demographic metadata was included differed by source and by participant, and the metadata was provided uncurated.

This TCR was sampled from a woman aged 25 to 45 with COVID-19, enrolled during active disease. What was sequenced was peripheral blood.

The CDR3 reads as follows: CASSIGQPWWGNQPQHF. The DNA sequence follows: TGTGCCAGTAGTATCGGACAGCCCTGGTGGGGCAATCAGCCCCAGCATTTT. This sequence uses TRBV19 and TRBJ1-5, and TRBD1 may be the D gene, going by 6 matching bases. The germline V gene (reference sequence) yields LNHDA for CDR1 and SQIVND for CDR2. The CDR3 measures 17 amino acids from cysteine to phenylalanine. The sequence is cut down to CDR3 DNA, 51 bases in frame from base 1. V is shortened by 3 bases, J by 2 bases, and the region joining them spans 17 bases.